The clone carrying this TCR beta chain occurred a few times. This sample is drawn from a study of blood T cell repertoires in COVID-19. In the study overall: COVID-19 samples collected from the United States, Italy and Spain covered acute and convalescent phases. PBMCs, B-cell-depleted T cells, or T cells provided the cDNA or gDNA that made up the material.

Sequencing used immunoSEQ multiplex PCR; TCRdb keeps in-frame clones, though not all of them. In the table there are about 140,000 clones, roughly 80% of which are singletons. Participant ages covered about 18 to 95 years across 24 US areas. The receptor comes from a man aged 40-49 years with acute COVID-19. The specimen was PBMCs or T cells enriched from blood (not recorded which).

The CDR3 bases are TGTGCCAGCAGCCCAGGGGAGGGAACTAACTATGGCTACACCTTC. It encodes CASSPGEGTNYGYTF. J is TRBJ1-2 and V is TRBV6-5; tentatively, D is TRBD1 (6 bases). Looked up from germline, CDR1 is MNHEY and CDR2 is SVGAGI. This CDR3 has 15 residues. The V end was cut by 6 bases, the J end by 0 bases, with 14 bases between.